These T cell receptor beta chains were read from a single sample in a study of beta chain features in type 1 diabetes. The table came from immunoSEQ multiplex PCR; TCRdb's copy has only in-frame clones and leaves some out. The table shows 970,000 or so clones, with 15% to 20% occurring only once. Sequenced input: naive CD4+ T cells from blood. All receptors come from a woman aged 18 to 35 in good health. The CDR3 runs from the conserved cysteine through the conserved F or W. Each record gives: V gene, clone size, D gene, J gene, CDR3 DNA, CDR3 protein. A D gene is named only where the DNA matches it firmly. The size entry is marked missing in some rows and otherwise reads once, few, many or a size class.

V: TRBV11-1
size: few
D: NA
J: TRBJ2-1
DNA: TGTGCCAGCAGCTTAGAAGCGGGTTCCTACAATGAGCAGTTCTTC
CDR3: CASSLEAGSYNEQFF

V: TRBV13
size: NA
D: TRBD2
J: TRBJ2-5
DNA: TGTGCCAGCAGCTTAGCAGTGCGGGGGTTGGGAAAGACCCAGTACTTC
CDR3: CASSLAVRGLGKTQYF

V: TRBV5-1
size: NA
D: TRBD2
J: TRBJ2-7
DNA: TGCGCCAGCAGCGGCGGGAGCTCCTACGAGCAGTACTTC
CDR3: CASSGGSSYEQYF

V: TRBV4-3
size: NA
D: TRBD2
J: TRBJ2-1
DNA: TGCGCCAGCAGCCAAGATCCGGCGGGAGCCCTGTACAATGAGCAGTTCTTC
CDR3: CASSQDPAGALYNEQFF

V: TRBV6-5
size: NA
D: NA
J: TRBJ1-4
DNA: TGTGCCAGCAGCCCCAGTGGACAGATTAATGAAAAACTGTTTTTT
CDR3: CASSPSGQINEKLFF

V: TRBV10-3
size: few
D: NA
J: TRBJ2-6
DNA: TGTGCCACTGCAGGGACTGGGGCCAACGTCCTGACTTTC
CDR3: CATAGTGANVLTF

V: TRBV9
size: NA
D: NA
J: TRBJ2-1
DNA: TGTGCCAGCAGCCCTCTAGTGGGACCGTCCTACAATGAGCAGTTCTTC
CDR3: CASSPLVGPSYNEQFF

V: TRBV5-1
size: NA
D: TRBD2
J: TRBJ2-3
DNA: TGCGCCAGCAGCTCGCTAGCGGGAGCGGCAGATACGCAGTATTTT
CDR3: CASSSLAGAADTQYF

V: TRBV7-3
size: NA
D: NA
J: TRBJ2-1
DNA: TGTGCCAGCAGCTTTCAGGGGAGCTCCTACAATGAGCAGTTCTTC
CDR3: CASSFQGSSYNEQFF

V: TRBV7-2
size: NA
D: NA
J: TRBJ2-7
DNA: TGTGCCAGCAGCTTAGCCCGTTCGGGCGAGCAGTACTTC
CDR3: CASSLARSGEQYF

V: TRBV20-1
size: NA
D: NA
J: TRBJ1-2
DNA: TGCAGTGCTAGAGAGCCGGGAGGCTACACCTTC
CDR3: CSAREPGGYTF

V: TRBV11-3
size: few
D: TRBD2
J: TRBJ2-1
DNA: TGTGCCAGCAGCTTGACGGTAGCGGGCAACAATGAGCAGTTCTTC
CDR3: CASSLTVAGNNEQFF

V: TRBV28
size: NA
D: TRBD1
J: TRBJ2-7
DNA: TGTGCCAGCAGACCGACAGGGGGCAAATCCTACGAGCAGTACTTC
CDR3: CASRPTGGKSYEQYF

V: TRBV5-1
size: few
D: TRBD2
J: TRBJ2-1
DNA: TGCGCCAGCAGCCCCGGGGCGAGCGGGAGCTCCTACAATGAGCAGTTCTTC
CDR3: CASSPGASGSSYNEQFF

V: TRBV2
size: NA
D: NA
J: TRBJ2-5
DNA: TGTGCCAGCAGTGAGGCAGAGACCCAGTACTTC
CDR3: CASSEAETQYF

V: TRBV2
size: NA
D: NA
J: TRBJ2-5
DNA: TGTGCCAGCAGTCCGGACACGGGGACCCAGTACTTC
CDR3: CASSPDTGTQYF

V: TRBV28
size: NA
D: TRBD1
J: TRBJ2-3
DNA: TGTGCCAGCAGTTTAGGGACAGGGGAACATACGAAGCAGTATTTT
CDR3: CASSLGTGEHTKQYF

V: TRBV7-2
size: NA
D: NA
J: TRBJ2-2
DNA: TGTGCCAGCAGCTTCAGTACCGGGGAGCTGTTTTTT
CDR3: CASSFSTGELFF

V: TRBV7-3
size: NA
D: TRBD2
J: TRBJ2-3
DNA: TGTGCCAGCAGCCTAATGGGACTAGCGGGTTCAGATACGCAGTATTTT
CDR3: CASSLMGLAGSDTQYF

V: TRBV18
size: NA
D: NA
J: TRBJ2-6
DNA: TGTGCCAGCTCAGGGTCTGGGGCCAACGTCCTGACTTTC
CDR3: CASSGSGANVLTF

V: TRBV14
size: NA
D: NA
J: TRBJ2-2
DNA: TGTGCCAGCAGTAAGATTATCACCGGGGAGCTGTTTTTT
CDR3: CASSKIITGELFF

V: TRBV29-1
size: few
D: NA
J: TRBJ1-1
DNA: TGCAGCGTTGATCTGGGTACTGAAGCTTTCTTT
CDR3: CSVDLGTEAFF

V: TRBV7-2
size: few
D: NA
J: TRBJ2-4
DNA: TGTGCCAGCAGCTTAGCAGGGGTCAACATTCAGTACTTC
CDR3: CASSLAGVNIQYF

V: TRBV28
size: NA
D: TRBD2
J: TRBJ2-1
DNA: TGTGCCGGAGGAGGGGGGACTAGCGGGCACAATGAGCAGTTCTTC
CDR3: CAGGGGTSGHNEQFF

V: TRBV7-2
size: NA
D: NA
J: TRBJ2-5
DNA: TGTGCCAGCAGCTTAGGGGGGTGGGAGACCCAGTACTTC
CDR3: CASSLGGWETQYF

V: TRBV29-1
size: few
D: NA
J: TRBJ2-3
DNA: TGCAGCGTGGGGGGCCTACAGGGGATTACAGATACGCAGTATTTT
CDR3: CSVGGLQGITDTQYF

V: TRBV18
size: NA
D: TRBD2
J: TRBJ2-5
DNA: TGTGCCAGCTCACCACCGACTAGCGGGAGGGCCCGAGAGACCCAGTACTTC
CDR3: CASSPPTSGRARETQYF

V: TRBV7-9
size: NA
D: NA
J: TRBJ2-3
DNA: TGTGCCAGCAGCCCGTTTGTTGGGGTTTCCCCGACGCAGTATTTT
CDR3: CASSPFVGVSPTQYF

V: TRBV4-1
size: few
D: NA
J: TRBJ1-3
DNA: TGCGCCAGCAGCCAACCTCAGACCTCTGGAAACACCATATATTTT
CDR3: CASSQPQTSGNTIYF

V: TRBV29-1
size: NA
D: TRBD1
J: TRBJ2-5
DNA: TGCAGCGTTGACCGGGACAGGGCCGCCATAACACAAGAGACCCAGTACTTC
CDR3: CSVDRDRAAITQETQYF

V: TRBV28
size: NA
D: NA
J: TRBJ1-5
DNA: TGTGCCAGCAGTTTGTCTGGCCTTGGCAAAGGGGGCAATCAGCCCCAGCATTTT
CDR3: CASSLSGLGKGGNQPQHF

V: TRBV28
size: few
D: NA
J: TRBJ1-1
DNA: TGTGCCAGCAGTTTAATGGGAGTTGAAGCTTTCTTT
CDR3: CASSLMGVEAFF

V: TRBV28
size: few
D: NA
J: TRBJ1-2
DNA: TGTGCCAGCAGCCCCGGGACCGTCTATGGCTACACCTTC
CDR3: CASSPGTVYGYTF

V: TRBV7-9
size: NA
D: NA
J: TRBJ1-1
DNA: TGTGCCAGCAGCTTATCGGTATTTGGGAGTACTGAAGCTTTCTTT
CDR3: CASSLSVFGSTEAFF

V: TRBV5-1
size: NA
D: TRBD2
J: TRBJ2-3
DNA: TGCGCCAGCAGCTACCAGAGCGGGACTAGCACAGATACGCAGTATTTT
CDR3: CASSYQSGTSTDTQYF

V: TRBV9
size: few
D: TRBD2
J: TRBJ2-1
DNA: TGTGCCAGCAGCCCTCGGGGTCCGGGACTAGCCGCTAATGAGCAGTTCTTC
CDR3: CASSPRGPGLAANEQFF

V: TRBV5-1
size: few
D: NA
J: TRBJ2-3
DNA: TGCGCCAGCAGCCTCCCGGGACCTCGCGTCGATACGCAGTATTTT
CDR3: CASSLPGPRVDTQYF

V: TRBV7-2
size: NA
D: NA
J: TRBJ1-2
DNA: TGTGCCAGCAGCTTAAAGGGACCTTATGGCTACACCTTC
CDR3: CASSLKGPYGYTF

V: TRBV19
size: NA
D: NA
J: TRBJ1-2
DNA: TGTGCCAGTAGTCGGAAAAAAGGGAGGACTAACTATGGCTACACCTTC
CDR3: CASSRKKGRTNYGYTF

V: TRBV5-4
size: NA
D: NA
J: TRBJ2-2
DNA: TGTGCCAGCAGCTTTGCGGGGAGAAGGAGCGGGGAGCTGTTTTTT
CDR3: CASSFAGRRSGELFF

V: TRBV28
size: NA
D: TRBD1
J: TRBJ2-7
DNA: TGTGCCAGCAGCTTAGGACAGGTCAACGAGCAGTACTTC
CDR3: CASSLGQVNEQYF

V: TRBV28
size: NA
D: TRBD1
J: TRBJ1-2
DNA: TGTGCCAGCAGTTCTCCAGGACAGGGATACGGCTACACCTTC
CDR3: CASSSPGQGYGYTF

V: TRBV4-2
size: NA
D: NA
J: TRBJ2-6
DNA: TGTGCCAGCAGCCAAGAGGTCATGTTGTCCTCTGGGGCCAACGTCCTGACTTTC
CDR3: CASSQEVMLSSGANVLTF

V: TRBV19
size: NA
D: TRBD1
J: TRBJ2-6
DNA: TGTGCCAGTAATACACAGGGGGCAGCTGGGGCCAACGTCCTGACTTTC
CDR3: CASNTQGAAGANVLTF

V: TRBV18
size: few
D: NA
J: TRBJ1-1
DNA: TGTGCCAGCTCACCCCGGACAGAAGAAGCTTTCTTT
CDR3: CASSPRTEEAFF

V: TRBV5-6
size: few
D: NA
J: TRBJ2-1
DNA: TGTGCCAGCAGCCTTTTAATGTCCTACAATGAGCAGTTCTTC
CDR3: CASSLLMSYNEQFF

V: TRBV18
size: NA
D: TRBD2
J: TRBJ2-7
DNA: TGTGCCAGCTCACCACGCACTAGCGGGTCCCTCTACGAGCAGTACTTC
CDR3: CASSPRTSGSLYEQYF

V: TRBV19
size: few
D: TRBD1
J: TRBJ1-5
DNA: TGTGCCAGTAGTATAGAGCCAGGGGGGAAAACCCTAAAGAGCAATCAGCCCCAGCATTTT
CDR3: CASSIEPGGKTLKSNQPQHF

V: TRBV7-2
size: few
D: TRBD2
J: TRBJ2-7
DNA: TGTGCCAGCAGCTATGGAGCGGGAGTCCCCTACGAGCAGTACTTC
CDR3: CASSYGAGVPYEQYF

V: TRBV19
size: NA
D: NA
J: TRBJ2-5
DNA: TGTGCCAGTAGTAAACTATCCGCAGGGGAAGAGACCCAGTACTTC
CDR3: CASSKLSAGEETQYF

V: TRBV7-9
size: few
D: NA
J: TRBJ2-7
DNA: TGTGCCAGCAGCTCAGAATCGAGTACGGCCGGGCAGTACTTC
CDR3: CASSSESSTAGQYF